This T cell receptor beta chain stems from a study of blood T cell repertoires in COVID-19. Background on the study: From T cells, B-cell-depleted T cells, or PBMCs came the material, which was cDNA or gDNA.

The CDR3 is made up of 13 amino acids. Germline assignment: CDR1 SQVTM and CDR2 ANQGSEA. Trimming left V 6 bases short and J 7 bases short, with 19 bases between. Authors' methods: By means of reference gene primer amplification, nucleated cell counts were estimated. Method: immunoSEQ multiplex PCR; TCRdb's copy keeps in-frame clones and lacks some. Clone size and the V and J calls come from that table; the DNA yielded D and trimming. This table holds about 160,000 clones, almost 85% found once. V gene TRBV29-1 combines with J gene TRBJ2-7; a possible D gene is TRBD2 (6 bases). This sequence was found in a woman aged 80 or over with acute or convalescent COVID-19. The sequenced material came from peripheral blood. For the CDR3, the DNA is TGCAGCGTGGTGCGGGATAGGGTTTGTGAGCAGTACTTC. As protein: CSVVRDRVCEQYF.